This entry is about one T cell receptor beta chain. The sample holds other DNA sequences that translate to the same CDR3. Cohorts were based on clinical histories the participants reported. The data stem from a study of blood T cell repertoires in COVID-19. Background on the study: COVID-19 samples from acute and convalescent phases originated in the United States, Italy and Spain.

Losses at the gene ends were 6 bases for V and 3 bases for J; bases not matched to a gene: 5. This CDR3 has 13 residues. The protocol was immunoSEQ multiplex PCR, while the TCRdb copy is restricted to in-frame clones and leaves out a portion. The sample gives fewer than 600,000 clones, 88% of which show up once; 1.5% to 2% is in the top ten. V gene TRBV12-3 or TRBV12-4 combines with J gene TRBJ2-7; TRBD2 aligns across 7 bases. The sample was PBMCs or T cells enriched from blood (not recorded which). The receptor comes from a woman in her forties who had recovered from COVID-19. The CDR3 loop reads CASRLAGVYEQYF. DNA of the CDR3: TGTGCCAGCAGGTTGGCGGGAGTCTACGAGCAGTACTTC.